The present TCR beta chain was sequenced within a study of spatial heterogeneity in lung cancer. Overall study: The library had UMIs, and each TCR and UMI pair averaged more than ten raw reads.

Time point noted: sample taken at primary tumor resection. Samples were obtained from around 72 donors, all untreated early-stage non-small cell lung cancer patients. Sequencing was performed on whole RNA extracted from tumor and nontumor lung tissue, or from frozen PBMC, and the material was left unsorted. Germline CDR1 SGHTA, CDR2 FQGTGA. The germline V and J ends were trimmed by 5 bases and 2 bases, with 6 bases remaining between them. The CDR3 runs to 13 residues. In this sample, this clonotype turned up many times. Its antigen is unknown. A single record per CDR3 protein comes from TCRdb applying MiXCR to the 5' RACE reads. The table has fewer than 10,000 distinct CDR3 sequences, 5% seen once. Study results and limitations: Tumoral mutation counts were tracked by counts of expanded intratumoral alpha and beta TCRs. Quantities of ubiquitous and regional expanded TCRs paralleled ubiquitous and regional nonsynonymous mutations, respectively.

The chain has TRBV7-3 and TRBJ2-2, with no clear D. This TCR was recovered from a female donor with early-stage non-small cell lung cancer. Material: lung tumor tissue, obtained at surgery. CDR3 bases: TGTGCCAGCAGCCCCAAAAACACCGGGGAGCTGTTTTTT. Protein sequence: CASSPKNTGELFF.